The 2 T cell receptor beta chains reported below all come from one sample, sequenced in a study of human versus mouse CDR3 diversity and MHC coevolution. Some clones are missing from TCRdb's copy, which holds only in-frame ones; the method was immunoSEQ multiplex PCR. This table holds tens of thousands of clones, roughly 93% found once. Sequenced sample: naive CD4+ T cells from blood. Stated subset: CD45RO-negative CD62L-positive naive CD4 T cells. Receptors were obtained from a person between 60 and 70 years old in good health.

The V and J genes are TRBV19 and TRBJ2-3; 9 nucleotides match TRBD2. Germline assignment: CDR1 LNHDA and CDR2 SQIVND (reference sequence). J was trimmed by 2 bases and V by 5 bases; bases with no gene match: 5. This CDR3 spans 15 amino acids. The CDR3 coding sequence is TGTGCCAGTAGTCCTAGCGGGGTTTACACAGATACGCAGTATTTT. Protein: CASSPSGVYTDTQYF.

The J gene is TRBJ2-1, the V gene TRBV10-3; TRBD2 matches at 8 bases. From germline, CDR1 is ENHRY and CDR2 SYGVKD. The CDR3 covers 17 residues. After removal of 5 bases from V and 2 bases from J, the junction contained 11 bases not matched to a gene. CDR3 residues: CAISSGGPGNAYNEQFF. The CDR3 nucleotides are TGTGCCATCAGTTCGGGAGGGCCTGGTAACGCCTACAATGAGCAGTTCTTC.